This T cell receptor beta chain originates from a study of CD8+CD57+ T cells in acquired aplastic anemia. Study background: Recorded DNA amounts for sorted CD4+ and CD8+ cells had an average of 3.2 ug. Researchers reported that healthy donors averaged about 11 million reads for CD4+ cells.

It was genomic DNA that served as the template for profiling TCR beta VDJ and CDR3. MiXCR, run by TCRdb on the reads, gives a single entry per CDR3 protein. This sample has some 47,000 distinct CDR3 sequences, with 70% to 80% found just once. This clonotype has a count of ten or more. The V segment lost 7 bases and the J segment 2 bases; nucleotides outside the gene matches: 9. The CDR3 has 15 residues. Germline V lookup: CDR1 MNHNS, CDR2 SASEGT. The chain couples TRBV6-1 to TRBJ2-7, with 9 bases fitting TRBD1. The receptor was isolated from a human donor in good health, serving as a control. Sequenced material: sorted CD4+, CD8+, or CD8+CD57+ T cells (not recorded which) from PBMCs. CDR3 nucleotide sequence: TGTGCCAGCACTCAATCACAGGGGGCCGCCTACGAGCAGTACTTC. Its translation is CASTQSQGAAYEQYF.